These 5 T cell receptor beta chains came from one sample sequenced in a study of monozygotic twins with inflammatory bowel disease. TCRdb reprocessed the 5' RACE reads and reports one entry per CDR3 protein, with no DNA. The sample table sets out 140,000 to 150,000 distinct CDR3 sequences. The sample taken for sequencing was blood. The receptors stem from a human donor with ulcerative colitis or Crohn's disease, or a healthy co-twin of an affected twin (not recorded which).

The CDR3 loop reads CASSLRPGEGAQYF. The J gene is TRBJ2-5, the V gene TRBV7-3. CDR3 length equals 14 residues. CDR1 and CDR2 (germline): SGHTA, FQGTGA.

The V call is TRBV19, the J call TRBJ1-1; no DNA is available, so the TRBD1 call from TCRdb remains unchecked. CDR1 LNHDA and CDR2 SQIVND come from the germline V gene (reference sequence). CDR3 length equals 14 residues. The CDR3 protein is CASRYVAGTTEAFF.

The CDR3 here is CASSLVDFYEQYF. The J gene is TRBJ2-7, the V gene TRBV7-2. The CDR3 spans 13 residues. CDR1 SGHTA and CDR2 FQGNSA come from the germline V gene.

This chain links TRBV29-1 with TRBJ1-5; TCRdb outputs TRBD1, but without DNA this stays unchecked. Looked up from germline, CDR1 is SQVTM and CDR2 is ANQGSEA. This CDR3 has 13 amino acids. CDR3 protein: CSVEGLTGQPQHF. Drawing the rest from reference TRBV29-1 and TRBJ1-5, the complete variable domain is SAVISQKPSRDICQRGTSLTIQCQVDSQVTMMFWYRQQPGQSLTLIATANQGSEATYESGFVIDKFPISRPNLTFSTLTVSNMSPEDSSIYLCSVEGLTGQPQHFGDGTRLSIL.

The V gene is TRBV29-1, the J gene TRBJ2-1; TCRdb returns TRBD2, unconfirmable since there is no DNA. CDR3 length equals 15 residues. CDR1 and CDR2 from the germline V gene are SQVTM and ANQGSEA. Here the CDR3 reads CSVEDLRLGHNEQFF.